Following are 13 T cell receptor beta chains from one sample sequenced in a study of follicular helper T cells after annual influenza vaccination. Sequencing was performed with immunoSEQ multiplex PCR; in TCRdb, only in-frame clones are kept and a portion is missing. The sample shows 6,000 to 7,000 clones, 88% of them seen only once. Time point here: 2015-2016 season, 7 days after influenza vaccination. The specimen comprised CXCR5+ CD38- circulating T follicular helper cells from blood, sampled 7 days after influenza vaccination. Subset specified: circulating Tfh, non-naive CD4+CXCR5+PD-1+ (ICOS+CD38+ or ICOS-CD38-). These receptors were obtained from an adult who received the influenza vaccine.

CDR3 region: CASSSPVGTDGMNTEAFF. In DNA, the CDR3 is TGTGCCAGCAGTTCCCCGGTAGGGACGGACGGAATGAACACTGAAGCTTTCTTT. The chain joins TRBV28 to TRBJ1-1; D may be TRBD1 (5 bases). CDR1 is MDHEN, CDR2 SYDVKM, per germline. The V and J ends lost 4 bases and 0 bases respectively, with 21 bases between them. This CDR3 region has 18 residues.

This clone has just one count. V and J are TRBV2 and TRBJ1-2; D not certain. Trimming stripped 4 bases from V and 0 bases from J, with 9 bases between. CDR1 is SNHLY and CDR2 is FYNNEI in the germline V gene. The CDR3 totals 14 residues. The chain's CDR3 is CASSVAGANYGYTF. The CDR3 bases are TGTGCCAGCAGTGTGGCAGGCGCTAACTATGGCTACACCTTC.

J is TRBJ2-1 and V is TRBV5-1; 10 bases are a match to TRBD2. J gave up 4 bases and V 2 bases, and 3 bases lay outside the gene matches. From germline, CDR1 is SGHRS and CDR2 YFSETQ. This CDR3 contains 15 residues. The CDR3 DNA reads as TGCGCCAGCAGCTTAGGGACTAGCGTTTACAATGAGCAGTTCTTC. As protein: CASSLGTSVYNEQFF. The complete variable domain, with remaining parts taken from reference TRBV5-1 and TRBJ2-1, reads KAGVTQTPRYLIKTRGQQVTLSCSPISGHRSVSWYQQTPGQGLQFLFEYFSETQRNKGNFPGRFSGRQFSNSRSEMNVSTLELGDSALYLCASSLGTSVYNEQFFGPGTRLTVL.

This clone was seen once. The CDR3 loop is CASSLGGAGTHYEQYF. In DNA form, the CDR3 reads TGCGCCAGCAGCCTGGGTGGAGCCGGGACACACTACGAGCAGTACTTC. This sequence joins TRBV5-1 and TRBJ2-7; D possibly corresponds to TRBD1 (6 bases). Germline lookup yields CDR1 SGHRS and CDR2 YFSETQ. V was clipped by 4 bases and J by 3 bases, with 20 bases between them. The CDR3 spans 16 residues.

The chain couples TRBV9 to TRBJ1-2; 7 nucleotides agree with TRBD1. V shed 4 bases and J 0 bases; nucleotides not matched to a gene: 9. The CDR3 runs 16 residues. Germline V gives CDR1 SGDLS, CDR2 YYNGEE. Written as DNA, the CDR3 is TGTGCCAGCAGCCCCCGGACAGGCTTCACTAACTATGGCTACACCTTC. Its translation is CASSPRTGFTNYGYTF.

The chain recombines TRBV29-1 with TRBJ2-1, with a weak D call TRBD1 (6 bases). The CDR3 spans 12 residues. Trimming cost V 7 bases and J 6 bases, with 13 bases left between them. Looked up from germline, CDR1 is SQVTM and CDR2 is ANQGSEA. CDR3 sequence: CSEQGWGNEQFF. Written as DNA, the CDR3 is TGCAGCGAGCAGGGGTGGGGCAATGAGCAGTTCTTC.

The chain joins TRBV4-1 to TRBJ2-1; D unresolved. V was pared by 0 bases and J by 5 bases, with 8 bases between. Germline-derived CDR1 and CDR2 are MGHRA and YSYEKL. CDR3 size: 14 residues. CDR3 sequence: CASSQERTDNEQFF. CDR3 in DNA: TGCGCCAGCAGCCAAGAGCGTACAGACAATGAGCAGTTCTTC.

V is TRBV5-4 and J is TRBJ2-5, with 11 positions matching TRBD2. The CDR3 is made up of 16 amino acids. After removal of 4 bases from V and 3 bases from J, the junction contained 8 bases not matched to a gene. CDR1 is SGHNT, CDR2 YYREEE, per germline (reference sequence). CDR3 in amino acids: CASSPKKTSGKETQYF. In DNA, the CDR3 is TGTGCCAGCAGCCCGAAGAAGACTAGCGGGAAAGAGACCCAGTACTTC. The full variable domain, in which reference TRBV5-4 and TRBJ2-5 provide the parts outside the CDR3, is ETGVTQSPTHLIKTRGQQVTLRCSSQSGHNTVSWYQQALGQGPQFIFQYYREEENGRGNFPPRFSGLQFPNYSSELNVNALELDDSALYLCASSPKKTSGKETQYFGPGTRLLVL.

The rearrangement joins TRBV6-9 to TRBJ1-1, with a tentative D call TRBD1 (5 bases). The CDR3 is made up of 15 amino acids. Between the trimmed V and J ends, which lost 7 bases and 1 base, there was a span of 16 bases. Germline lookup yields CDR1 MNHGY and CDR2 SVAAGI. CDR3 residues: CASTRQSTGNTEAFF. Written as DNA, the CDR3 is TGTGCCAGCACCAGGCAAAGTACAGGGAACACTGAAGCTTTCTTT.

The chain carries TRBV5-4 and TRBJ2-1; TRBD2 is a possible D gene (7 bases). Germline loops: CDR1 SGHNT, CDR2 YYREEE (reference sequence). CDR3 length: 17 amino acids. V was cut by 2 bases and J by 2 bases, with 17 bases left in between. As DNA, the CDR3 is TGTGCCAGCAGCTTATCGGGGACGCGGGGGCCCTACAATGAGCAGTTCTTC. It is translated as CASSLSGTRGPYNEQFF.

This chain joins TRBV5-4 and TRBJ2-3; 8 bases match TRBD2. The CDR3 is 17 amino acids. V lost 4 bases to trimming and J lost 2 bases; unmatched junction nucleotides: 12. The V gene's germline CDR1 is SGHNT and CDR2 YYREEE (reference sequence). CDR3 protein: CASSIWGAGGFTDTQYF. DNA of the CDR3: TGTGCCAGCAGCATCTGGGGGGCGGGAGGATTCACAGATACGCAGTATTTT.

The chain uses TRBV5-1 and TRBJ2-7; 10 bases match TRBD2. The CDR3 covers 14 residues. In germline, CDR1 is SGHRS, CDR2 YFSETQ. V lost 2 bases and J lost 3; bases outside the gene matches: 2. The CDR3: CASSFSGGIYEQYF. Written as DNA, the CDR3 is TGCGCCAGCAGCTTTAGCGGGGGGATCTACGAGCAGTACTTC.

This chain connects TRBV5-1 to TRBJ2-2; D uncertain. CDR3 size: 16 residues. CDR1 SGHRS and CDR2 YFSETQ come from the germline V gene. V shed 4 bases and J shed 0 bases, with 13 bases lying between them. CDR3 loop: CASSPAGFANTGELFF. The CDR3 DNA reads TGCGCCAGCAGCCCCGCCGGGTTCGCGAACACCGGGGAGCTGTTTTTT.